One sample yielded the 5 T cell receptor beta chains listed below, sequenced in a study of T cells in Graves' hyperthyroidism and ophthalmopathy. RNA transcripts served as the template for amplifying TCR beta CDR3 regions. HTBI primers drove first-round RT-PCR of the TCR CDR3. TCRdb re-called the multiplex PCR reads through MiXCR, storing one row per CDR3 protein. The profile shows roughly 740,000 distinct CDR3 sequences, around 15% of them singletons. Sequenced material: blood. All receptors come from a man aged 18-30 years with Graves' hyperthyroidism.

The chain has TRBV27 and TRBJ2-7, with 12 bases aligning to TRBD1. Unmatched junction bases numbered 5, after V lost 4 bases and J lost 7 bases. Germline V gene sequence: CDR1 MNHEY, CDR2 SMNVEV (reference sequence). The CDR3 is made up of 14 amino acids. CDR3 sequence reads: CASSWGQGAWEQYF. CDR3 coding DNA: TGTGCCAGCAGTTGGGGACAGGGGGCTTGGGAGCAGTACTTC.

This clonotype showed up many times. The rearrangement joins TRBV6-1 to TRBJ2-5; D not resolved. V lost 3 bases and J lost 5, with 4 bases in between. The CDR3 spans 11 residues. Germline CDR1 reads MNHNS; CDR2 reads SASEGT. In nucleotides, the CDR3 is TGTGCCAGCAGTGATCCGGAGACCCAGTACTTC. This encodes CASSDPETQYF.

A few counts support this clonotype. The chain uses TRBV27 and TRBJ1-4, with D possibly being TRBD1 (6 bases). Trimming shortened V by 6 bases and J by 5 bases, and 10 bases separated the two germline ends. CDR1 is MNHEY, CDR2 SMNVEV, per germline (reference sequence). The CDR3 extends over 13 amino acids. CDR3 loop: CASRGQYNEKLFF. The CDR3 nucleotides read TGTGCCAGCAGAGGACAGTACAATGAAAAACTGTTTTTT.

In its sample, this clonotype was seen a few times. The chain joins TRBV7-9 to TRBJ1-2; TRBD1 matches 12 bases. Unmatched junction bases numbered 2, after V lost 4 bases and J lost 2 bases. Germline V gives CDR1 SEHNR, CDR2 FQNEAQ (reference sequence). This CDR3 has 15 residues. The CDR3 is CASSSGQGANYGYTF. Here the CDR3 DNA reads TGTGCCAGCAGCTCGGGACAGGGGGCGAACTATGGCTACACCTTC.

This clonotype was recorded at least ten times. The chain joins TRBV3-1 to TRBJ2-1; D is unresolved. The CDR3 runs to 16 residues. From germline, CDR1 is LGHDT and CDR2 YNNKEL (reference sequence). V dropped 3 bases and J dropped 2 bases, with 14 bases sitting between them. The CDR3 region has the DNA TGTGCCAGCAGCCAGCTGGTGTCAGATACCTACAATGAGCAGTTCTTC. It specifies CASSQLVSDTYNEQFF.